The rows below give T cell receptor beta chains drawn from one sample of a study of T cell changes during pregnancy in multiple sclerosis. The assay was immunoSEQ multiplex PCR, and TCRdb's table has in-frame clones only and misses some. Counted here are tens of thousands of clones, more than 85% occurring once; the ten biggest clones make up around 3.3%. This specimen consisted of peripheral blood, obtained after pregnancy. The origin of the receptors is a female donor in good health, enrolled as a control in a pregnancy study. Both conserved end residues are part of each CDR3. A D gene is named only where the DNA matches it firmly.

j_gene,d_gene,len,v_gene,CDR3aa,CDR3nt
TRBJ2-3,TRBD2,16,TRBV5-4,CASRPAGGPAQDTQYF,TGTGCCAGCCGCCCCGCGGGGGGTCCGGCGCAAGATACGCAGTATTTT
TRBJ2-2,TRBD1,13,TRBV5-1,CATGTANTGELFF,TGCGCCACCGGGACAGCTAACACCGGGGAGCTGTTTTTT
TRBJ2-3,-,17,TRBV7-9,CASSLASGGRETDTQYF,TGTGCCAGCAGCTTAGCATCCGGGGGGCGCGAAACAGATACGCAGTATTTT